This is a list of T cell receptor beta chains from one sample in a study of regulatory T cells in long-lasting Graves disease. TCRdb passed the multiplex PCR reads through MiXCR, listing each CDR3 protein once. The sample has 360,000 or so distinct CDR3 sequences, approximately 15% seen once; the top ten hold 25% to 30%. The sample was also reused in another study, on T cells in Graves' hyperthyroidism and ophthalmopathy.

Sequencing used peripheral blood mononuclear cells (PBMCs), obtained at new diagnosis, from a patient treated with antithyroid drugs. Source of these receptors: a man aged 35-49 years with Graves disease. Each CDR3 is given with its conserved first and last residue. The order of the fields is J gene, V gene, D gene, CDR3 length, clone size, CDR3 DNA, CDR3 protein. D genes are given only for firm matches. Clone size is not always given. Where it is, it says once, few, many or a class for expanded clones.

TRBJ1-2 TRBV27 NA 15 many TGTGCCAGCAGTTTAATAGGCCCACCTAACTATGGCTACACCTTC CASSLIGPPNYGYTF
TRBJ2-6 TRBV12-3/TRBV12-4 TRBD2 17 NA TGTGCCAGCAGCCGCCGGGGGGGGAGCTCTGGGGCCAACGTCCTGACTTTC CASSRRGGSSGANVLTF
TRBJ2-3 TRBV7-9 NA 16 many TGTGCCAGCAGCTTAGCAGCTAACCTCGGCACAGATACGCAGTATTTT CASSLAANLGTDTQYF
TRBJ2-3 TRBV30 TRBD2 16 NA TGTGCAGGAGCGGGGGGGCCCCGACTTTACACAGATACGCAGTATTTT CAGAGGPRLYTDTQYF
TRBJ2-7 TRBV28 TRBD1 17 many TGTGCCAGCAGTCCCCGGACAGGGCGGCCCTCTGGCTACGAGCAGTACTTC CASSPRTGRPSGYEQYF
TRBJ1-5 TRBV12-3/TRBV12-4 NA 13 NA TGTGCCAGCAGTAAGGCGAGCCCTCAGCCCCAGCATTTT CASSKASPQPQHF
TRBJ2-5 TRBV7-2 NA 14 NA TGTGCCAGCAGCTTAAGACCATACCAAGAGACCCAGTACTTC CASSLRPYQETQYF
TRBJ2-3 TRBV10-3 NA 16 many TGTGCCATCAGTGAGTCGGCAGGGAGCTTAAGGGATACGCAGTATTTT CAISESAGSLRDTQYF
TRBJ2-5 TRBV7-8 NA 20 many TGTGCCAGCAGCTTAAAACCCGCGTTTCAGCGACAGGCTATGCAAGAGACCCAGTACTTC CASSLKPAFQRQAMQETQYF
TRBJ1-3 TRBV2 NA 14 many TGTGCCAGCAGTTTGGGCCGCTCTGGAAACACCATATATTTT CASSLGRSGNTIYF
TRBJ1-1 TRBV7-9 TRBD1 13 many TGTGCCAGCATTTGGTCCGGGACAGGGGAAGCTTTCTTT CASIWSGTGEAFF
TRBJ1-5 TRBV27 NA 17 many TGTGCCAGCAGTCAGAGGTACAATGGACCCAGAAATCAGCCCCAGCATTTT CASSQRYNGPRNQPQHF
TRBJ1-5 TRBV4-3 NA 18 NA TGCGCCAGCAGCCAAGATTTCACAGCTAATTACGGAAATCAGCCCCAGCATTTT CASSQDFTANYGNQPQHF
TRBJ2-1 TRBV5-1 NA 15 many TGCGCCAGCAGCCCTAATAAGGCTCCCTACAATGAGCAGTTCTTC CASSPNKAPYNEQFF
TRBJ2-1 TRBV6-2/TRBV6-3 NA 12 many TGTGCCAGCAGTTACCAGGGCGATGAGCAGTTCTTC CASSYQGDEQFF
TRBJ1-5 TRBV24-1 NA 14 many TGTGCCACCAGTGACCCCTGGGCTGATAGACCCCAGCATTTT CATSDPWADRPQHF
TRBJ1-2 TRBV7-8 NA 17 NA TGTGCCAGCAGCTTAGGGATTGGTCACCCGGAGGACTATGGCTACACCTTC CASSLGIGHPEDYGYTF
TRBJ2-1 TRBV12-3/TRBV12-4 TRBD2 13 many TGTGCCAGCATCCGCGGGGGGTTCGATGAGCAGTTCTTC CASIRGGFDEQFF
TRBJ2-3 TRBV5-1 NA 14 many TGCGCCAGGACCCCCGGGACTCAGGGAGATACGCAGTATTTT CARTPGTQGDTQYF
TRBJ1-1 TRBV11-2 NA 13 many TGTGCCAGCAGCTTAGACAGGGTGCCGGAAGCTTTCTTT CASSLDRVPEAFF
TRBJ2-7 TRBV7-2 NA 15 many TGTGCCAGCAGCTCACGACAGACTCTCTCCTACGAGCAGTACTTC CASSSRQTLSYEQYF
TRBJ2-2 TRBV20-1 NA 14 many TGCAGTGCTTATCCTTCTGGCAGTCCCGGGGAGCTGTTTTTT CSAYPSGSPGELFF
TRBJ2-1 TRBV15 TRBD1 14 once TGTGCCACCAGCAGAGGGGCAGGGGGCAATGAGCAGTTCTTC CATSRGAGGNEQFF
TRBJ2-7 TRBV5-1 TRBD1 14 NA TGCGCCAGCAGCTTTAGGGGACAGGGGTACGAGCAGTACTTC CASSFRGQGYEQYF
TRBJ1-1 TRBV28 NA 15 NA TGTGCCAGCAGCTCCAGTACAGGGATGAACACTGAAGCTTTCTTT CASSSSTGMNTEAFF
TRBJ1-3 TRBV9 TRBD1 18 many TGTGCCAGCAACTCAGGGGGGTCCCGGACAGCTGCGGGAAACACCATATATTTT CASNSGGSRTAAGNTIYF
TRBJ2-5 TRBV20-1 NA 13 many TGCAGTGCGGGGAGGGACAGCGATTTGACCCAGTACTTC CSAGRDSDLTQYF
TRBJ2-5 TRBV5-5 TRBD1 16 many TGTGCCAGCAGTACACAGGGGTCGGTCCATGTAGAGACCCAGTACTTC CASSTQGSVHVETQYF
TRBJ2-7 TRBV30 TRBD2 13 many TGTGCCTGGAGTACGGGGGGGCCCTACGAGCAGTACTTC CAWSTGGPYEQYF
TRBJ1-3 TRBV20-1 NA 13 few TGCAGTGCTAGAGGGAGCTCTGGAAACACCATATATTTT CSARGSSGNTIYF
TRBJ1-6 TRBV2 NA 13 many TGTGCCAGCAGTGGGAGTCCATATTCACCCCTCCACTTT CASSGSPYSPLHF
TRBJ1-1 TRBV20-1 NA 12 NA TGCAGTGCTAGACCTAGGGAAATTGAAGCTTTCTTT CSARPREIEAFF
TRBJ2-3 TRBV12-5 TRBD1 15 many TGTGCTAGTGGGACCCTGGGACAGATCACAGATACGCAGTATTTT CASGTLGQITDTQYF
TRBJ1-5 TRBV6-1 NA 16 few TGTGCCAGCAGTGGATTAGGTGGGAGTAGCAATCAGCCCCAGCATTTT CASSGLGGSSNQPQHF
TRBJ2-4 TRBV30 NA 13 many TGTGCCTGGAGCAGGGTACGGGACAACATTCAGTACTTC CAWSRVRDNIQYF
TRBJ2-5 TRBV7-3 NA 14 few TGTGCCAGCAGCCCGACTACACACCAAGAGACCCAGTACTTC CASSPTTHQETQYF
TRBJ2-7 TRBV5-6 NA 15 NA TGTGCCAGCAGCTTGGGTCTGGGACTCTTATACGAGCAGTACTTC CASSLGLGLLYEQYF
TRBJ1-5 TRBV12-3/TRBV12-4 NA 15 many TGTGCCAGCAATAGTGCGAAGGGGTTCTCTCAGCCCCAGCATTTT CASNSAKGFSQPQHF
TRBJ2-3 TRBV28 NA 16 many TGTGCCAGCAGCATAGGTTATGAGGGCCGCACAGATACGCAGTATTTT CASSIGYEGRTDTQYF
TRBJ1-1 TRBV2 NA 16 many TGTGCCAGCAGTCGTGACAGCAGCGCCGTAGGGGCTGAAGCTTTCTTT CASSRDSSAVGAEAFF
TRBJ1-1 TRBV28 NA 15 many TGTGCCAGCAGTTTATTAGACACTCGCGACACTGAAGCTTTCTTT CASSLLDTRDTEAFF
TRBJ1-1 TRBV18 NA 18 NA TGTGCCAGCTCACCAATCGGGTTCCAGGTTTTTATGAACACTGAAGCTTTCTTT CASSPIGFQVFMNTEAFF
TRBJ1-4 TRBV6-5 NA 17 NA TGTGCCAGCAGTTACTCTGGACATGACACAACTAATGAAAAACTGTTTTTT CASSYSGHDTTNEKLFF
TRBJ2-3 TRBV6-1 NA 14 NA TGTGCCAGCAGCCCAGCGGATGGGACAGATACGCAGTATTTT CASSPADGTDTQYF
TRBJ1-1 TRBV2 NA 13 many TGTGCCAGCAGTGTAGACTATGACACTGAAGCTTTCTTT CASSVDYDTEAFF